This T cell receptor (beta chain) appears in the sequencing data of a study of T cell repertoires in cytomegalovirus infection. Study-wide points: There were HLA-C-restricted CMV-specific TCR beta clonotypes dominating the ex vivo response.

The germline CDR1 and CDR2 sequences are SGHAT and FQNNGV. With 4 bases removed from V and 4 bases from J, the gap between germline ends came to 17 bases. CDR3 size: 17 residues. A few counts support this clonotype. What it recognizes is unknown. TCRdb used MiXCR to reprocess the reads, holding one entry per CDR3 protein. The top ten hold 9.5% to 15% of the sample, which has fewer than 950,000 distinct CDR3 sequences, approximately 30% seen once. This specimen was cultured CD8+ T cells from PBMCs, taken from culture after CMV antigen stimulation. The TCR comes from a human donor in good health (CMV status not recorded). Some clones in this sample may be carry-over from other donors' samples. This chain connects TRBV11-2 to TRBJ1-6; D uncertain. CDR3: CASSSSEEGGYNSPLHF. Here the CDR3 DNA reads TGTGCCAGCAGCTCTAGTGAGGAGGGCGGGTATAATTCACCCCTCCACTTT.